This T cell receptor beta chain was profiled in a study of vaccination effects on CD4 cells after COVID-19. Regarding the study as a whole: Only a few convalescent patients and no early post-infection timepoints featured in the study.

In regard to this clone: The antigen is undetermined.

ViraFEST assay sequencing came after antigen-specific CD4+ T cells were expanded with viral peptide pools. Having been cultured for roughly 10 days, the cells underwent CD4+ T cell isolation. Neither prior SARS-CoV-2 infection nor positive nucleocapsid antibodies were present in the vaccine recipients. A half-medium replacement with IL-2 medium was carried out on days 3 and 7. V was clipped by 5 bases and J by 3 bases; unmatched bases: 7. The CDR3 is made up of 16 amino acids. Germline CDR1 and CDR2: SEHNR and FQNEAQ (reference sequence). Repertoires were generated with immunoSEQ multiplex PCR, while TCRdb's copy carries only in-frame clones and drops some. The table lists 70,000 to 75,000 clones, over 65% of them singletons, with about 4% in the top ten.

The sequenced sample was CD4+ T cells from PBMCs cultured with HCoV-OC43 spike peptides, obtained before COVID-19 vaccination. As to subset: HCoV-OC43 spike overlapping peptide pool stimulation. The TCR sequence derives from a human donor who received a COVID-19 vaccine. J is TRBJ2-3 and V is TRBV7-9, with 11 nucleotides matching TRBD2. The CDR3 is CASSPRTSGGTDTQYF. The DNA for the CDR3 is TGTGCCAGCAGCCCCCGTACTAGCGGGGGTACAGATACGCAGTATTTT.